This T cell receptor beta chain was sequenced during a study of control samples from healthy donors and cancer patients. The CDR3 has 15 amino acids. Trimming took 6 bases from V and 2 from J; bases not matched to a gene: 7. Germline loops: CDR1 MNHEY, CDR2 SVGEGT. TCRdb's table, derived via immunoSEQ multiplex PCR, lists solely in-frame clones and lacks some. The table records about 75,000 clones, less than 95% of them present only once. Material for sequencing was blood. This chain uses TRBV6-2 or TRBV6-3 with TRBJ2-1, with 7 nucleotides matching TRBD1. This sequence was found in a woman between 40 and 50 years old in good health. This chain's CDR3 is CASSFTGTAYNEQFF. DNA for the CDR3: TGTGCCAGCAGCTTCACCGGGACAGCCTACAATGAGCAGTTCTTC.